This entry describes one TCR beta chain. This sample stems from a study of blood T cell repertoires in COVID-19. Sequenced by immunoSEQ multiplex PCR; TCRdb stores in-frame clones only, minus some. This table has about 120,000 clones, almost 90% appearing once. This sequence originates from a woman aged 50 to 60 with active or convalescent COVID-19. The sample was peripheral blood.

In DNA form, the CDR3 reads TGTGCCAGTAGTATAAGTACGCCAGGTGAGCAGTATTTT. This sequence encodes CASSISTPGEQYF. The genes are TRBV19 and TRBJ2-3; D unclear. The CDR3 consists of 13 residues. The V end lost 2 bases, the J end lost 11 bases, and 14 bases lay between the germline ends. Germline CDR1 LNHDA, CDR2 SQIVND (reference sequence).